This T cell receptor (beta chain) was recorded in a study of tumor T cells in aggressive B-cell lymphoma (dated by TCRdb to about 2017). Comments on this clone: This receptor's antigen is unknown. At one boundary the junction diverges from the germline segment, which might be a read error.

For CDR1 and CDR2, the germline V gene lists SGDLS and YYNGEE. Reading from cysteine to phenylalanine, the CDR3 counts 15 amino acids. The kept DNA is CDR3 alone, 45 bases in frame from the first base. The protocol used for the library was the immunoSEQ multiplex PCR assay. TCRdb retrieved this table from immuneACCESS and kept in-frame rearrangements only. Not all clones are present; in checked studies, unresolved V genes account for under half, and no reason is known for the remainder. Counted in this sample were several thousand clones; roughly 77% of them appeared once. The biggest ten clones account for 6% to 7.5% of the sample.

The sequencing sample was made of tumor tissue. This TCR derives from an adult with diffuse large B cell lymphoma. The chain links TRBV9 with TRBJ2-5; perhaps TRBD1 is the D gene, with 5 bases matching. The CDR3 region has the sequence CTSSVESWGEETQYF. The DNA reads TGTACCAGCAGCGTAGAGTCGTGGGGCGAGGAGACCCAGTACTTC.